These 20 T cell receptor beta chains came from one sample sequenced in a study of response to subunit inactivated influenza vaccine. TCRdb re-analysed the RT-PCR reads in MiXCR, keeping a single row per CDR3 protein. The data contain about 780,000 distinct CDR3 sequences, roughly 20% of them singletons. Source: PBMCs from blood, taken approximately 5 days after vaccination. Every receptor here comes from a man aged 50 to 60 who received an inactivated influenza vaccine.

This chain connects TRBV20-1 to TRBJ2-1; no clear D. V was cut by 0 bases and J by 3 bases, with 15 bases left in between. The CDR3 contains 16 residues. The germline gives CDR1 DFQATT, CDR2 SNEGSKA (reference sequence). The CDR3 DNA sequence: TGCAGTGCTAGAGATCGCAAGGCACAAATCTACAATGAGCAGTTCTTC. Encoded protein: CSARDRKAQIYNEQFF.

Many counts were recorded for this clonotype. The chain joins TRBV20-1 to TRBJ2-7; a weak D match, TRBD1 (6 bases). Looked up from germline, CDR1 is DFQATT and CDR2 is SNEGSKA (reference sequence). CDR3 length: 12 amino acids. V dropped 3 bases and J dropped 3 bases, with 9 bases sitting between them. In DNA, the CDR3 is TGCAGTGCTAGTCAAGGGGGCTACGAGCAGTACTTC. Its translation is CSASQGGYEQYF.

This clonotype is a singleton in its sample. The chain recombines TRBV3-1 with TRBJ2-7, with D perhaps TRBD1 or TRBD2 (5 bases each). This CDR3 comprises 16 residues. Trimming left V 1 base short and J 7 bases short, with 20 bases between. The germline V gene encodes CDR1 LGHDT and CDR2 YNNKEL (reference sequence). This CDR3 is CASSQVRWGTSGEQYF. The CDR3 DNA follows: TGTGCCAGCAGCCAAGTCCGTTGGGGGACCTCGGGGGAGCAGTACTTC.

V usage is TRBV9 and J usage is TRBJ2-3; TRBD2 is a possible D gene (5 bases). The length of the CDR3 is 14 residues. Per the germline V gene, CDR1 is SGDLS and CDR2 is YYNGEE. V was shortened by 1 base and J by 3 bases, with 9 bases between the two germline ends. The CDR3 DNA follows: TGTGCCAGCAGCGTAACCAGCGGTACAGATACGCAGTATTTT. Its translation: CASSVTSGTDTQYF.

The V and J genes are TRBV6-2 or TRBV6-3 and TRBJ2-7; D possibly matches TRBD1 or TRBD2 (5 bases each). Germline CDR1 and CDR2: MNHEY and SVGEGT. The V end lost 2 bases, the J end lost 6 bases, and 17 bases lay between the germline ends. The CDR3 consists of 15 residues. The CDR3 sequence is CASSYLNRRAAEQYF. The CDR3 nucleotides are TGTGCCAGCAGTTACCTCAACAGGCGGGCCGCCGAGCAGTACTTC.

This clonotype was seen a handful of times. The chain carries TRBV14 and TRBJ2-1; the D is unclear. This CDR3 is 15 amino acids long. Germline CDR1 reads SGHDN; CDR2 reads FVKESK. V was trimmed by 0 bases and J by 2 bases, leaving 8 bases between them. The CDR3 protein is CASSQDWITYNEQFF. Here the CDR3 DNA reads TGTGCCAGCAGCCAAGACTGGATCACCTACAATGAGCAGTTCTTC.

Written as DNA, the CDR3 is TGTGCCAGCAGCTCAGGGGCGGGAGGCCGCCAGTTCGGGGAGCTGTTTTTT. It codes for CASSSGAGGRQFGELFF. The chain combines TRBV4-2 with TRBJ2-2, with 8 nucleotides matching TRBD2. V lost 5 bases, J lost 7 bases, and 15 bases stayed unmatched. Germline assignment: CDR1 LGHNA and CDR2 YNFKEQ. The CDR3 loop spans 17 amino acids.

The J gene is TRBJ2-1, the V gene TRBV24-1; D call uncertain. The CDR3 extends over 12 amino acids. Between the trimmed V and J ends, which lost 4 bases and 8 bases, there was a span of 8 bases. In germline, CDR1 is KGHDR, CDR2 SFDVKD. In DNA form, the CDR3 reads TGTGCCACCAGTGACGGGTTGTATGAGCAGTTCTTC. This codes for CATSDGLYEQFF.

This clonotype was recorded a few times. The gene calls are TRBV5-1 and TRBJ2-1; maybe TRBD1 (6 bases). Trimming shortened V by 3 bases and J by 0 bases, and 10 bases separated the two germline ends. This CDR3 is built from 15 residues. The germline gives CDR1 SGHRS, CDR2 YFSETQ. This chain's CDR3 is CASSSQGFSYNEQFF. The CDR3 DNA reads TGCGCCAGCAGCTCACAGGGATTCTCCTACAATGAGCAGTTCTTC.

This clonotype was seen only a few times. J is TRBJ2-7 and V is TRBV6-4, with TRBD2 matching 8 bases. Germline CDR1 MRHNA, CDR2 SNTAGT. The ends lost 6 bases at V and 5 bases at J; junction bases unmatched: 21. This CDR3 spans 18 amino acids. CDR3 coding DNA: TGTGCCAGCAGGCGCGCGTCCCGGCGGGGGGCTCTTTACCACGAGCAGTACTTC. Amino acid sequence: CASRRASRRGALYHEQYF.

With regard to this clonotype: An end of the junction differs from the germline gene, which may be a read error. This chain joins TRBV12-3 or TRBV12-4 and TRBJ2-1; 7 bases line up with TRBD2. This CDR3 comprises 14 residues. The CDR3 DNA reads TGTGCCAGTAACACCGGGACTAATCACAATGATCAGTTCTTC. Its protein is CASNTGTNHNDQFF.

This clonotype was counted only a few times. This chain joins TRBV20-1 and TRBJ2-1; D remains unclear. This CDR3 is 14 amino acids long. V was trimmed by 3 bases and J by 1 base, leaving 10 bases between them. Per germline, CDR1 DFQATT and CDR2 SNEGSKA (reference sequence). The CDR3 DNA is TGCAGTGCTAGTTATCAGACTTCCTACAATGAGCAGTTCTTC. Translation gives CSASYQTSYNEQFF.

This clonotype turned up a few times. Compared with germline, one end of the junction differs, possibly owing to a read error. J is TRBJ2-1 and V is TRBV20-1; possibly TRBD2 for D (6 bases). There are 15 residues in the CDR3. Germline loops: CDR1 DFQATT, CDR2 SNEGSKA (reference sequence). The CDR3 bases are TGCTGTGCTAGAGTGGGGGGTACCTCCTACAATGAGCAGTTCTTC. Translating gives CCARVGGTSYNEQFF.

This clonotype was counted a few times. The chain combines TRBV5-1 with TRBJ2-3, with 10 bases that match TRBD1. The length of the CDR3 is 13 residues. The V gene's germline CDR1 is SGHRS and CDR2 YFSETQ. V gave up 3 bases and J gave up 10 bases; unmatched junction bases: 5. The CDR3 here is CASSSGTGDSQYF. The CDR3 DNA is TGCGCCAGCAGCTCCGGGACAGGGGACTCGCAGTATTTT.

The chain couples TRBV9 to TRBJ2-1; tentatively, D is TRBD2 (6 bases). Trimming removed 0 bases from V and 10 bases from J, with 17 bases in between. Germline CDR1 reads SGDLS; CDR2 reads YYNGEE. The CDR3 has 15 residues. CDR3 coding DNA: TGTGCCAGCAGCGTAGACGGGAGCCCCACTAGGGAGCAGTTCTTC. Translated: CASSVDGSPTREQFF.

This clonotype has more than one count but fewer than ten. The rearrangement joins TRBV2 to TRBJ2-7; 8 bases fit TRBD1. The CDR3 is made up of 12 amino acids. The ends lost 10 bases at V and 3 bases at J; junction bases unmatched: 5. Germline V CDR1 and CDR2: SNHLY, FYNNEI. CDR3 sequence: CATGTGGYEQYF. Written as DNA, the CDR3 is TGTGCCACAGGGACAGGAGGCTACGAGCAGTACTTC.

Only a few counts were recorded for this clonotype. In nucleotides, the CDR3 is TGTGCCAGCAGGGCGACTAGCTGGGAGACCCAGTACTTC. Translating gives CASRATSWETQYF. The chain employs TRBV27 and TRBJ2-5, with TRBD2 matching over 7 bases. The CDR3 consists of 13 residues. V dropped 6 bases and J dropped 5; count of bases not matched to a gene: 6. Germline V lookup: CDR1 MNHEY, CDR2 SMNVEV (reference sequence).

The genes are TRBV9 and TRBJ2-3, with 10 bases aligning to TRBD2. Trimming at V came to 1 base and at J to 4 bases, leaving 3 bases not matched to a gene. Germline V gene sequence: CDR1 SGDLS, CDR2 YYNGEE. CDR3 length equals 15 residues. The CDR3 DNA reads as TGTGCCAGCAGCGTACAAGCGGGGGGGGCAGATACGCAGTATTTT. Protein product: CASSVQAGGADTQYF.

The chain employs TRBV7-2 and TRBJ2-2, with D possibly matching TRBD1 (5 bases). The CDR3 sequence is 15 residues long. Trimming left V 2 bases short and J 5 bases short, with 12 bases between. Germline V gene sequence: CDR1 SGHTA, CDR2 FQGNSA. CDR3 region: CASSLLAGQTGELFF. DNA of the CDR3: TGTGCCAGCAGCTTATTGGCAGGGCAAACCGGGGAGCTGTTTTTT.

This clonotype has a handful of counts. This chain connects TRBV7-6 to TRBJ2-3, with D tentatively TRBD2 (5 bases). With 2 bases removed from V and 5 bases from J, the gap between germline ends came to 11 bases. Germline lookup yields CDR1 SGHVS and CDR2 FNYEAQ. This CDR3 contains 14 residues. In DNA, the CDR3 is TGTGCCAGCAGCTTATTAAGCGGAAAAGATACGCAGTATTTT. Encoded protein: CASSLLSGKDTQYF.